A single sample gave rise to the 18 T cell receptor beta chains below, sequenced in a study of T cells after yellow fever vaccination. Each CDR3 protein gets one entry after TCRdb re-called the 5' RACE reads with MiXCR. This sample has a few hundred thousand distinct CDR3 sequences, with around 4% found just once. Sequencing was performed on PBMCs, taken on the day of the yellow fever booster vaccination. These receptors all stem from a man younger than 35 who received the YFV17D yellow fever vaccine.

V gene TRBV5-1 combines with J gene TRBJ1-2, with TRBD1 identical over 8 bases. J gave up 8 bases and V 4 bases, and 10 bases lay outside the gene matches. Germline assignment: CDR1 SGHRS and CDR2 YFSETQ. The CDR3 totals 14 residues. CDR3 sequence reads: CASSKLSDRDGYTF. DNA for the CDR3: TGCGCCAGCAGCAAACTCTCGGACAGGGACGGCTACACCTTC.

A few counts support this clonotype. The chain couples TRBV15 to TRBJ1-5; D remains ambiguous. Germline assignment: CDR1 LNHNV and CDR2 YYDKDF (reference sequence). Between the trimmed V and J ends, which lost 1 base and 0 bases, there was a span of 7 bases. The CDR3 is 15 amino acids. In nucleotides, the CDR3 is TGTGCCACCAGCAGAGTGTGGAGTAGCAATCAGCCCCAGCATTTT. Protein product: CATSRVWSSNQPQHF.

This chain joins TRBV5-1 and TRBJ2-1; D is ambiguous. V lost 0 bases and J lost 5, with 18 bases in between. This CDR3 is 17 amino acids long. The germline V gene encodes CDR1 SGHRS and CDR2 YFSETQ. The CDR3 loop reads CASSLEVRTSRNNEQFF. The CDR3 DNA sequence: TGCGCCAGCAGCTTGGAAGTGAGAACATCTCGAAACAATGAGCAGTTCTTC.

This clonotype was seen at least ten times. V and J are TRBV6-5 and TRBJ1-4, with TRBD1 matching 8 bases. From germline, CDR1 is MNHEY and CDR2 SVGAGI. The CDR3 spans 21 residues. The junction had 23 bases not matched to a gene; V was cut back by 4 bases and J by 4 bases. Written as DNA, the CDR3 is TGTGCCAGCAGTTTATTTCCAGGGACAGGCCTAGGGTATAACCTTAATGAAAAACTGTTTTTT. This gives the protein CASSLFPGTGLGYNLNEKLFF.

Many counts were recorded for this clonotype. V usage is TRBV7-2 and J usage is TRBJ1-6; no clear D gene. This CDR3 has 13 residues. The germline V and J ends were trimmed by 5 bases and 9 bases, with 11 bases remaining between them. Germline V gives CDR1 SGHTA, CDR2 FQGNSA. The CDR3 here is CASSLQGSSPLHF. Here the CDR3 DNA reads TGTGCCAGCAGCCTCCAAGGCAGTTCACCCCTCCACTTT.

The sample holds a few counts of this clonotype. The chain uses TRBV24-1 and TRBJ1-5; D call uncertain. The CDR3 sequence is 14 residues long. Germline CDR1 KGHDR, CDR2 SFDVKD. With 4 bases removed from V and 3 bases from J, the gap between germline ends came to 9 bases. Here the CDR3 DNA reads TGTGCCACCAGTGAAGGGTGGGACAATCAGCCCCAGCATTTT. This codes for CATSEGWDNQPQHF.

There are many counts of this clonotype. The chain is built from TRBV9 and TRBJ2-5, with 9 positions matching TRBD1. Germline V gene lookup returns CDR1 SGDLS and CDR2 YYNGEE. The CDR3 contains 15 residues. V shed 7 bases and J 5 bases; nucleotides not matched to a gene: 12. The CDR3 nucleotides are TGTGCCAGCGCTCGGTGGACAGGGGCGATGGAGACCCAGTACTTC. Its protein is CASARWTGAMETQYF.

This clonotype was picked up many times. The V gene is TRBV6-2 or TRBV6-3, the J gene TRBJ1-5; D is uncertain. V was cut by 5 bases and J by 5 bases, with 10 bases left in between. Germline V CDR1 and CDR2: MNHEY, SVGEGT. The CDR3 loop spans 13 amino acids. In DNA form, the CDR3 reads TGTGCCAGCAGTCCCTCTACCTATCAGCCCCAGCATTTT. Translation: CASSPSTYQPQHF.

This clonotype was seen many times. The chain recombines TRBV5-6 with TRBJ1-5; D unclear. Germline V lookup: CDR1 SGHDT, CDR2 YYEEEE. CDR3 size: 13 residues. V was pared by 0 bases and J by 5 bases, with 6 bases between. DNA for the CDR3: TGTGCCAGCAGCTTGGGTGAGCATCAGCCCCAGCATTTT. Translation: CASSLGEHQPQHF. Full variable domain (missing parts from reference TRBV5-6 and TRBJ1-5): DAGVTQSPTHLIKTRGQQVTLRCSPKSGHDTVSWYQQALGQGPQFIFQYYEEEERQRGNFPDRFSGHQFPNYSSELNVNALLLGDSALYLCASSLGEHQPQHFGDGTRLSIL.

This clonotype was picked up a small number of times. This chain uses TRBV3-1 with TRBJ2-7; TRBD2 agrees at 9 bases. Germline loops: CDR1 LGHDT, CDR2 YNNKEL (reference sequence). V lost 4 bases to trimming and J lost 3 bases; unmatched junction nucleotides: 7. The CDR3 is made up of 15 amino acids. CDR3 amino acids: CASSPTSGRIYEQYF. DNA of the CDR3: TGTGCCAGCAGCCCGACTAGCGGAAGAATCTACGAGCAGTACTTC.

This clonotype was seen many times. The genes are TRBV11-2 and TRBJ2-1; 9 nucleotides align to TRBD2. The CDR3 totals 15 residues. The V gene end was trimmed by 4 bases and the J gene end by 6 bases; junction bases not matched to a gene: 7. Germline values: CDR1 SGHAT, CDR2 FQNNGV. CDR3 residues: CASSSVLAGPNEQFF. Written as DNA, the CDR3 is TGTGCCAGCAGCTCGGTACTAGCGGGTCCCAATGAGCAGTTCTTC.

The J gene is TRBJ2-1, the V gene TRBV4-3, with D possibly matching TRBD1 (5 bases). CDR1 LGHNA and CDR2 YSLEER come from the germline V gene. Trimming stripped 1 base from V and 9 bases from J, with 16 bases between. CDR3 length equals 15 residues. The CDR3 here is CASSQVGRQLSEQFF. The CDR3 bases are TGCGCCAGCAGCCAAGTGGGGCGACAGTTATCTGAGCAGTTCTTC.

This clonotype was seen at least ten times. This sequence joins TRBV25-1 and TRBJ1-1; D may be TRBD1 (5 bases). Germline V CDR1 and CDR2: MGHDK, SYGVNS. Trimming left V 4 bases short and J 8 bases short, with 5 bases between. CDR3 size: 10 residues. The CDR3 sequence is CASSGQEAFF. The CDR3 DNA reads TGTGCCAGCAGTGGACAGGAAGCTTTCTTT.

This clonotype has ten or more counts. The chain couples TRBV20-1 to TRBJ1-1; D not resolved. Germline CDR1 and CDR2: DFQATT and SNEGSKA (reference sequence). This CDR3 comprises 13 residues. V dropped 3 bases and J dropped 2 bases, with 10 bases sitting between them. CDR3 amino acids: CSASYQANTEAFF. DNA of the CDR3: TGCAGTGCTAGTTACCAGGCCAACACTGAAGCTTTCTTT.

This sequence joins TRBV7-3 and TRBJ2-1; D gene ambiguous. The germline V gene has CDR1 SGHTA and CDR2 FQGTGA. The CDR3 length is 13 residues. Trimming stripped 8 bases from V and 0 bases from J, with 8 bases between. The CDR3 protein is CASGATSYNEQFF. The CDR3 DNA follows: TGTGCCAGCGGAGCAACCTCCTACAATGAGCAGTTCTTC.

This clonotype occurred a few times. The chain uses TRBV20-1 and TRBJ2-2; 11 positions agree with TRBD2. Germline lookup yields CDR1 DFQATT and CDR2 SNEGSKA (reference sequence). Trimming removed 7 bases from V and 5 bases from J; junction bases left unmatched: 12. The CDR3 covers 16 residues. CDR3 region: CSGRAAGLAGTGELFF. CDR3 in DNA: TGCAGTGGACGGGCAGCAGGACTAGCGGGTACCGGGGAGCTGTTTTTT.

The sample holds many counts of this clonotype. This chain uses TRBV6-2 or TRBV6-3 with TRBJ1-4; a weak D match, TRBD1 (6 bases). The CDR3 is 13 amino acids. The germline gives CDR1 MNHEY, CDR2 SVGEGT. Deletions cut 8 bases from V and 4 bases from J, with 11 bases between. The CDR3 region has the DNA TGTGCCAGCGGAGGACAGTATAATGAAAAACTGTTTTTT. Translation: CASGGQYNEKLFF.

This clonotype was found many times. J is TRBJ2-5 and V is TRBV4-3; no clear D gene. The V end lost 0 bases, the J end lost 1 base, and 9 bases lay between the germline ends. CDR3 length: 15 amino acids. Germline CDR1 is LGHNA and CDR2 is YSLEER. In nucleotides, the CDR3 is TGCGCCAGCAGCCAAGATGTGGGCCTCCAAGAGACCCAGTACTTC. It specifies CASSQDVGLQETQYF.